This T cell receptor (beta chain) was profiled in a study of response to subunit inactivated influenza vaccine. Study results and limitations: There was a suggestion from the authors that each seasonal influenza vaccination recruits few new T cells.

This clonotype has more than one count but fewer than ten. Its matching antigen is unknown. Each CDR3 protein gets one entry after TCRdb re-called the RT-PCR reads with MiXCR. There are 450,000 to 550,000 distinct CDR3 sequences in the sample; less than 30% occur only once, and about 1.9% lies in the top ten. CDR1 and CDR2 (germline): MNHEY, SVGAGI. V was pared by 0 bases and J by 2 bases, with 11 bases between. CDR3 length: 15 residues. The chain links TRBV6-5 to TRBJ2-7; weak D call: TRBD2 (6 bases). This TCR was recovered from a man aged 50 to 59 who received an inactivated influenza vaccine. Sequences were derived from CD4+ T cells sorted from PBMCs, sampled more than 4 days after vaccination. The CDR3 DNA reads as TGTGCCAGCAGTTACTCGTACGGGAGCCCCTACGAGCAGTACTTC. It is translated as CASSYSYGSPYEQYF.